The next 9 T cell receptor beta chains were all read from a single sample in a study of cytomegalovirus exposure and HLA in healthy donors (dated by TCRdb to about 2017). Preparation of the library involved the immunoSEQ multiplex PCR assay. For the multiplex PCR, a mixture combining 60 forward primers for TCR Vbeta segments and 13 reverse primers for TCR Jbeta segments was used. TCRdb's version of the immuneACCESS table is confined to in-frame rearrangements and falls short of the full clone set. An unresolved V gene accounts for under half of the shortfall where checked; the remainder is of unknown origin. The sample has about 150,000 clones on record, 70% to 80% of them singletons. The ten most abundant clones make up around 2% of the sample. Sequenced input: PBMCs. These receptors all come from a man aged 25 to 45 in good health and CMV-seronegative.

The chain is built from TRBV27 and TRBJ1-2; D possibly corresponds to TRBD1 (6 bases). Germline CDR1 reads MNHEY; CDR2 reads SMNVEV (reference sequence). This CDR3 is 13 amino acids long. V was clipped by 2 bases and J by 4 bases, with 8 bases between them. Here the CDR3 DNA reads TGTGCCAGCAGTTTACAGGGGAGCTATGGCTACACCTTC. The encoded protein is CASSLQGSYGYTF.

The rearrangement links TRBV28 to TRBJ1-1, with TRBD1 matching over 7 bases. Losses at the gene ends were 5 bases for V and 10 bases for J; bases not matched to a gene: 4. CDR1 is MDHEN, CDR2 SYDVKM, per germline. The CDR3 is 11 residues long. The CDR3 loop reads CASSPGGSAFF. The CDR3 DNA is TGTGCCAGCAGTCCAGGGGGTTCAGCTTTCTTT.

This chain joins TRBV28 and TRBJ2-7, with a tentative D call TRBD2 (6 bases). The V end was cut by 7 bases, the J end by 0 bases, with 10 bases between. CDR1 and CDR2 from the germline V gene are MDHEN and SYDVKM. The CDR3 consists of 13 residues. The DNA of the CDR3 is TGTGCCAGCAAGGAGGGTATCTCCTACGAGCAGTACTTC. This gives the protein CASKEGISYEQYF.

The sample holds one count of this clone. The chain uses TRBV19 and TRBJ2-1; 10 nucleotides match TRBD2. Germline V lookup: CDR1 LNHDA, CDR2 SQIVND (reference sequence). The CDR3 totals 17 residues. Losses at the gene ends were 0 bases for V and 6 bases for J; bases not matched to a gene: 8. Here the CDR3 reads CASSIEAWSGRANEQFF. Written as DNA, the CDR3 is TGTGCCAGTAGTATAGAGGCTTGGAGCGGGAGGGCCAATGAGCAGTTCTTC.

This sequence joins TRBV6-1 and TRBJ2-5; 9 positions agree with TRBD2. J lost 4 bases, V lost 3 bases, and 6 bases had no gene match. The length of the CDR3 is 15 residues. Germline CDR1 MNHNS, CDR2 SASEGT. The CDR3 region has the DNA TGTGCCAGCAGTGATTCTCTAGCGGGAAGAGAGACCCAGTACTTC. Protein product: CASSDSLAGRETQYF.

As for this clone: The missing conserved phenylalanine or tryptophan at the end of this CDR3 makes a read error likely. The chain has TRBV5-1 and TRBJ2-7; 7 bases align to TRBD2. CDR1 SGHRS and CDR2 YFSETQ come from the germline V gene. V was clipped by 5 bases and J by 3 bases; unmatched bases: 5. The CDR3 is 13 residues long. Here the CDR3 DNA reads TGCGCCAGCAGGTCTCTAGCGGACTACGAGCAGTACTCC. Its protein is CASRSLADYEQYS.

J is TRBJ2-1 and V is TRBV4-1, with 8 bases matching TRBD2. J gave up 4 bases and V 4 bases, and 3 bases lay outside the gene matches. Looked up from germline, CDR1 is MGHRA and CDR2 is YSYEKL. The length of the CDR3 is 14 residues. CDR3 region: CASSLAGSYNEQFF. In DNA, the CDR3 is TGCGCCAGCAGCCTAGCGGGGTCTTACAATGAGCAGTTCTTC.

This clone came up a few times. The gene calls are TRBV7-9 and TRBJ1-1; D is unclear. The CDR3 consists of 11 residues. With 6 bases removed from V and 5 bases from J, the gap between germline ends came to 7 bases. The germline CDR1 and CDR2 sequences are SEHNR and FQNEAQ (reference sequence). The CDR3 sequence: CASRELTEAFF. The DNA for the CDR3 is TGTGCCAGCAGGGAGTTAACTGAAGCTTTCTTT.

The chain links TRBV30 to TRBJ2-3; 7 positions match TRBD1. The CDR3 is made up of 13 amino acids. Germline V gene lookup returns CDR1 GTSNPN and CDR2 SVGIG (reference sequence). The V gene end was trimmed by 3 bases and the J gene end by 5 bases; junction bases not matched to a gene: 5. CDR3 sequence (DNA): TGTGCCTGGAGGAGAACAGGGGTAGATACGCAGTATTTT. Translation: CAWRRTGVDTQYF.